These 25 T cell receptor beta chains came from one sample sequenced in a study of spatial heterogeneity in lung cancer. Each CDR3 protein is one row after TCRdb ran MiXCR on the 5' RACE reads. The sample contains fewer than 15,000 distinct CDR3 sequences, more than 15% of which appear only once. Sample time point: sample taken at primary tumor resection. Whole RNA obtained from tumor, nontumor lung or frozen PBMC underwent sequencing without sorting. The material was PBMCs, obtained at surgery. These TCRs come from a male donor with early-stage non-small cell lung cancer.

J is TRBJ2-5 and V is TRBV11-2; D could derive from TRBD1 or TRBD2 (6 bases each). Between the trimmed V and J ends, which lost 2 bases and 5 bases, there was a span of 12 bases. The germline V gene has CDR1 SGHAT and CDR2 FQNNGV. CDR3 length equals 14 residues. As DNA, the CDR3 is TGTGCCAGCAGCTTACCGGGGGCGGGGGAGACCCAGTACTTC. Its translation is CASSLPGAGETQYF.

CDR3 bases: TGTGCCAGCAGTGGTCGGACAGGGAGTGGTTCACCCCTCCACTTT. Its protein is CASSGRTGSGSPLHF. This chain connects TRBV2 to TRBJ1-6, with TRBD1 matching over 8 bases. There are 15 residues in the CDR3. J was trimmed by 9 bases and V by 4 bases; bases with no gene match: 8. Germline-derived CDR1 and CDR2 are SNHLY and FYNNEI.

This clonotype was seen ten or more times. V is TRBV28 and J is TRBJ2-7; TRBD1 agrees at 9 bases. Germline trimming cut 6 bases from V and 4 bases from J; bases unmatched to any gene: 7. This CDR3 has 14 residues. The V gene's germline CDR1 is MDHEN and CDR2 SYDVKM. CDR3 sequence: CASSLGQGGYEQYF. Here the CDR3 DNA reads TGTGCCAGCAGCCTGGGACAGGGAGGGTACGAGCAGTACTTC. Filled out from reference TRBV28 and TRBJ2-7, the complete variable domain reads DVKVTQSSRYLVKRTGEKVFLECVQDMDHENMFWYRQDPGLGLRLIYFSYDVKMKEKGDIPEGYSVSREKKERFSLILESASTNQTSMYLCASSLGQGGYEQYFGPGTRLTVT.

This clonotype was seen only a few times. The J gene is TRBJ2-2, the V gene TRBV12-3 or TRBV12-4, with a weak D call TRBD1 (5 bases). Trimming pared 7 bases from V and 1 base from J, leaving 10 bases between. This CDR3 is built from 14 residues. CDR3 in amino acids: CASTGRVNTGELFF. The CDR3 coding sequence is TGTGCCAGCACCGGCAGGGTGAACACCGGGGAGCTGTTTTTT.

This sequence joins TRBV28 and TRBJ2-3; tentatively, D is TRBD1 or TRBD2 (5 bases each). The CDR3 consists of 16 residues. V was pared by 4 bases and J by 0 bases, with 14 bases between. Germline loops: CDR1 MDHEN, CDR2 SYDVKM. CDR3 coding DNA: TGTGCCAGCAGTTCCATGCAGGGAGTCAGCACAGATACGCAGTATTTT. Translated: CASSSMQGVSTDTQYF.

This clonotype was detected ten times or more. The chain recombines TRBV12-3 or TRBV12-4 with TRBJ1-1, with unresolved D. Trimming removed 3 bases from V and 0 bases from J, with 5 bases in between. The CDR3 runs 13 residues. In DNA form, the CDR3 reads TGTGCCAGCAGTTTGCAGATGAACACTGAAGCTTTCTTT. This codes for CASSLQMNTEAFF.

This clonotype was counted many times. V and J are TRBV6-1 and TRBJ2-2, with TRBD2 matching over 11 bases. The V gene end was trimmed by 5 bases and the J gene end by 5 bases; junction bases not matched to a gene: 4. There are 15 residues in the CDR3. Germline values: CDR1 MNHNS, CDR2 SASEGT. The CDR3 is CASSLAGGQTGELFF. In nucleotides, the CDR3 is TGTGCCAGCAGTTTAGCGGGAGGGCAAACCGGGGAGCTGTTTTTT.

This clonotype occurred many times. The chain carries TRBV18 and TRBJ1-2; D might be TRBD1 (6 bases). This CDR3 has 13 residues. Germline CDR1 reads KGHSH; CDR2 reads LQKENI. V was shortened by 7 bases and J by 5 bases, with 14 bases between the two germline ends. CDR3 DNA: TGTGCCAGCTTGCCCGACAGGATGTATGGCTACACCTTC. Translating it yields CASLPDRMYGYTF.

This clonotype has more than one count but fewer than ten. The chain carries TRBV5-8 and TRBJ2-7; tentatively, D is TRBD1 (6 bases). The V and J ends lost 4 bases and 5 bases respectively, with 19 bases between them. This CDR3 contains 15 residues. CDR1 SGHTS and CDR2 YDEGEE come from the germline V gene. The CDR3 DNA is TGTGCCAGCAGCCGGGGCCAGGGGAAGTTACACGAGCAGTACTTC. This gives the protein CASSRGQGKLHEQYF.

This clonotype was observed a handful of times. The chain links TRBV6-2 or TRBV6-3 to TRBJ1-2; 7 positions agree with TRBD1. Germline lookup yields CDR1 MNHEY and CDR2 SVGEGT. The V and J ends lost 4 bases and 4 bases, in that order; junction bases with no gene match: 9. The CDR3 sequence is 15 residues long. The CDR3 sequence is CASSSVDRTSYGYTF. In DNA, the CDR3 is TGTGCCAGCAGTTCCGTGGACAGGACGAGCTATGGCTACACCTTC.

The J gene is TRBJ2-3, the V gene TRBV4-1; D perhaps matches TRBD2 (6 bases). The V end was cut by 0 bases, the J end by 3 bases, with 10 bases between. CDR1 is MGHRA, CDR2 YSYEKL, per germline. There are 15 residues in the CDR3. The CDR3: CASSQDPGSTDTQYF. CDR3 nucleotides: TGCGCCAGCAGCCAAGACCCCGGGAGTACAGATACGCAGTATTTT.

This chain connects TRBV29-1 to TRBJ2-1; a possible D gene is TRBD2 (5 bases). The CDR3 has 12 amino acids. Trimming took 7 bases from V and 6 from J, leaving 13 bases between them. Germline V gives CDR1 SQVTM, CDR2 ANQGSEA. CDR3 nucleotide sequence: TGCAGCGGGACTTCTTCGCTCAATGAGCAGTTCTTC. Its translation is CSGTSSLNEQFF.

This chain links TRBV9 with TRBJ2-1, with 16 bases lining up with TRBD2. Germline V gives CDR1 SGDLS, CDR2 YYNGEE. V trimming: 4 bases; J trimming: 8 bases; junction bases outside the gene matches: 9. This CDR3 comprises 17 residues. The CDR3 DNA sequence: TGTGCCAGCAGCCTTGGGACTAGCGGGAGGGCGGTAGATGAGCAGTTCTTC. Its translation is CASSLGTSGRAVDEQFF.

The table lists this clonotype with many counts. The CDR3 is CASSRDQSDEQYF. The CDR3 nucleotides read TGTGCCAGCAGCCGGGACCAGTCCGACGAGCAGTACTTC. The chain links TRBV28 to TRBJ2-7, with D perhaps given as TRBD1 or TRBD2 (5 bases each). The V and J ends lost 6 bases and 5 bases respectively, with 14 bases between them. Germline lookup yields CDR1 MDHEN and CDR2 SYDVKM. There are 13 residues in the CDR3.

This clonotype occurred a few times. The chain has TRBV20-1 and TRBJ1-1, with 7 positions matching TRBD1. The CDR3 length is 13 residues. After removal of 4 bases from V and 1 base from J, the junction contained 3 bases not matched to a gene. Germline CDR1 and CDR2: DFQATT and SNEGSKA (reference sequence). Here the CDR3 DNA reads TGCAGTGCTAACAACAGGGGGAACACTGAAGCTTTCTTT. It codes for CSANNRGNTEAFF.

This rearrangement joins TRBV5-1 to TRBJ2-5; TRBD2 agrees at 13 bases. The junction had 4 bases not matched to a gene; V was cut back by 4 bases and J by 4 bases. Germline-derived CDR1 and CDR2 are SGHRS and YFSETQ. This CDR3 contains 15 residues. The CDR3, as DNA: TGCGCCAGCAGCCTACGGACTAGCGGGGGAGAGACCCAGTACTTC. It specifies CASSLRTSGGETQYF.

In its sample, this clonotype was seen a few times. The gene calls are TRBV7-6 and TRBJ2-7, with a tentative D call TRBD1 (6 bases). Germline loops: CDR1 SGHVS, CDR2 FNYEAQ. The CDR3 runs 14 residues. V dropped 5 bases and J dropped 1 base, with 12 bases sitting between them. CDR3 amino acids: CASSQSQGSYEQYF. The DNA for the CDR3 is TGTGCCAGCAGCCAAAGTCAGGGGTCCTACGAGCAGTACTTC.

A remark on this clonotype: At one boundary the junction diverges from the germline segment, which might be a read error. The chain employs TRBV12-3 or TRBV12-4 and TRBJ2-3, with D perhaps TRBD1 (5 bases). CDR3 size: 12 residues. This CDR3 reads CASSLIGADQNF. DNA of the CDR3: TGTGCCAGCAGTTTAATAGGGGCCGACCAGAATTTT.

This chain connects TRBV15 to TRBJ2-7, with 7 bases matching TRBD1. J lost 5 bases, V lost 0 bases, and 7 bases had no gene match. The V gene's germline CDR1 is LNHNV and CDR2 YYDKDF (reference sequence). The CDR3 covers 15 residues. CDR3 in amino acids: CATSRDGKGANEQYF. The CDR3 bases are TGTGCCACCAGCAGAGATGGGAAGGGGGCCAACGAGCAGTACTTC. Full variable domain (missing parts from reference TRBV15 and TRBJ2-7): DAMVIQNPRYQVTQFGKPVTLSCSQTLNHNVMYWYQQKSSQAPKLLFHYYDKDFNNEADTPDNFQSRRPNTSFCFLDIRSPGLGDTAMYLCATSRDGKGANEQYFGPGTRLTVT.

As to this clonotype: The junction and the germline gene differ at one end; a read error may be behind it. This sequence joins TRBV2 and TRBJ1-4, with D perhaps TRBD1 (5 bases). Germline CDR1 and CDR2: SNHLY and FYNNEI. The CDR3 consists of 14 residues. CDR3 sequence reads: CASSSNAGNEKLFF. The CDR3 nucleotides read TGCGCCAGCAGCTCAAACGCAGGGAATGAAAAACTGTTTTTT.

This chain uses TRBV20-1 with TRBJ2-1; 7 nucleotides align to TRBD2. The V gene's germline CDR1 is DFQATT and CDR2 SNEGSKA (reference sequence). After removal of 5 bases from V and 5 bases from J, the junction contained 6 bases not matched to a gene. The CDR3 has 13 amino acids. This CDR3 reads CSALGAGNNEQFF. The CDR3 DNA reads as TGCAGTGCTCTAGGAGCGGGGAACAATGAGCAGTTCTTC.

The chain uses TRBV9 and TRBJ2-5, with 8 bases that match TRBD2. The CDR3 loop spans 14 amino acids. The V gene end was trimmed by 4 bases and the J gene end by 5 bases; junction bases not matched to a gene: 7. The germline gives CDR1 SGDLS, CDR2 YYNGEE. This CDR3 is CASSPTLAVETQYF. The CDR3 bases are TGTGCCAGCAGCCCTACACTAGCGGTGGAGACCCAGTACTTC.

This clonotype is judged medium-sized. The CDR3 loop is CSVRGQGLAKNIQYF. Here the CDR3 DNA reads TGCAGCGTCCGGGGTCAGGGATTAGCCAAAAACATTCAGTACTTC. The chain recombines TRBV29-1 with TRBJ2-4; perhaps D is TRBD1 or TRBD2 (5 bases each). Germline values: CDR1 SQVTM, CDR2 ANQGSEA. The CDR3 sequence is 15 residues long. The V and J ends lost 6 bases and 0 bases respectively, with 15 bases between them.

The J gene is TRBJ1-2, the V gene TRBV4-1; 8 nucleotides match TRBD1. CDR1 is MGHRA and CDR2 is YSYEKL in the germline V gene. The CDR3 runs 14 residues. The trim removed 4 bases at V and 3 bases at J, leaving 4 bases unmatched. Written as DNA, the CDR3 is TGCGCCAGCAGCCGCGGACAGGGTGACTATGGCTACACCTTC. The encoded protein is CASSRGQGDYGYTF.

This clonotype has just a few counts. The chain couples TRBV19 to TRBJ2-3; D unclear. Germline values: CDR1 LNHDA, CDR2 SQIVND (reference sequence). The CDR3 spans 14 residues. Between the trimmed V and J ends, which lost 7 bases and 0 bases, there was a span of 11 bases. CDR3 region: CASKVESSTDTQYF. CDR3 nucleotides: TGTGCCAGTAAAGTAGAATCTAGCACAGATACGCAGTATTTT. The variable domain in full, with the rest retrieved from reference TRBV19 and TRBJ2-3, is DGGITQSPKYLFRKEGQNVTLSCEQNLNHDAMYWYRQDPGQGLRLIYYSQIVNDFQKGDIAEGYSVSREKKESFPLTVTSAQKNPTAFYLCASKVESSTDTQYFGPGTRLTVL.